This is a list of T cell receptor beta chains from one sample in a study of blood T cell repertoires in COVID-19. Profiled with immunoSEQ multiplex PCR; TCRdb holds only in-frame clones, not every one. The sample comprises approximately 100,000 clones, roughly nine tenths of which are singletons, and about 4% rests with the top ten. Sample: peripheral blood. These receptor sequences come from a woman in her sixties or seventies with acute or convalescent COVID-19. CDR3s include the opening cysteine and the closing phenylalanine or tryptophan. A D gene is named only where the DNA matches it firmly.

CDR3,D,J,V
CASTPIGGKYEQYF,NA,TRBJ2-7,TRBV27
CATSRGGGATSYEQYF,NA,TRBJ2-7,TRBV15
CASSSDWGTDTQYF,NA,TRBJ2-3,TRBV5-1
CASSGQVNYGYTF,TRBD1,TRBJ1-2,TRBV3-1/TRBV3-2
CASSAAGGPSYEQYF,TRBD1,TRBJ2-7,TRBV28
CASSLLTKAQDEQYF,NA,TRBJ2-7,TRBV27
CASSERGTSGSRNTGELFF,TRBD2,TRBJ2-2,TRBV6-1
CASAAGTNTGELFF,TRBD2,TRBJ2-2,TRBV6-6
CASSPQGSSTDTQYF,TRBD1,TRBJ2-3,TRBV6-4
CASSQLVRDYGYTF,NA,TRBJ1-2,TRBV14
CASSYDTSYEQYF,NA,TRBJ2-7,TRBV5-1
CASSPGQGFPEAFF,TRBD1,TRBJ1-1,TRBV5-6
CASSHFTRGGHTGELFF,TRBD2,TRBJ2-2,TRBV3-1/TRBV3-2
CASSFMTGGSSTEAFF,TRBD1,TRBJ1-1,TRBV5-5
CASSAVGTGRTNEKLFF,TRBD1,TRBJ1-4,TRBV9
CASSLEGSYRGNTIYF,NA,TRBJ1-3,TRBV7-2
CASSPRVTEAFF,NA,TRBJ1-1,TRBV7-8
CASSYEQGAHSPLHF,TRBD1,TRBJ1-6,TRBV27
CASSLATGGLSTDTQYF,TRBD1,TRBJ2-3,TRBV11-2
CASSGLAGGDTGELFF,TRBD2,TRBJ2-2,TRBV5-1
CASNPANEKLFF,NA,TRBJ1-4,TRBV2
CASSFSGYTEAFF,NA,TRBJ1-1,TRBV27
CASSYTGNPGETQYF,NA,TRBJ2-5,TRBV7-9
CASSYRTSGRYNEQFF,TRBD2,TRBJ2-1,TRBV6-5
CASTLHAVGNQPQHF,NA,TRBJ1-5,TRBV19
CASSLAGDQTYEQYF,NA,TRBJ2-7,TRBV5-5
CASSFMGQGQETQYF,TRBD1,TRBJ2-5,TRBV7-6
CASSQHSSQATEAFF,NA,TRBJ1-1,TRBV7-8
CAIREEFAGGLDYGYTF,TRBD1,TRBJ1-2,TRBV10-3
CASSESRTRVLYNEQFF,NA,TRBJ2-1,TRBV10-2
CASSMYNNRYEQYF,NA,TRBJ2-7,TRBV19
CASSLGQVPYEQYF,TRBD1,TRBJ2-7,TRBV28
CAWNWGGGMNTEAFF,NA,TRBJ1-1,TRBV30
CASSLGLAGGPGRNEQFF,TRBD2,TRBJ2-1,TRBV7-9
CASSLQTGGGSNQPQHF,TRBD1,TRBJ1-5,TRBV28
CASSLTGGGNQPQHF,TRBD1,TRBJ1-5,TRBV28
CASSQSTGLRETQYF,TRBD1,TRBJ2-5,TRBV3-1/TRBV3-2
CASSSRTGGGYTF,TRBD1,TRBJ1-2,TRBV6-5
CASRTATGTGELFF,NA,TRBJ2-2,TRBV5-1
CASSIYPSGTNPTDTQYF,TRBD2,TRBJ2-3,TRBV19
CASSPRDTEAFF,NA,TRBJ1-1,TRBV7-9
CASSGFEAQYF,NA,TRBJ2-7,TRBV2
CASSQVTRQVISEQYF,NA,TRBJ2-7,TRBV4-2
CSPGQTGYTF,NA,TRBJ1-2,TRBV20-1
CASTEGPGTQIQPQHF,NA,TRBJ1-5,TRBV6-1
CATSSGQLLTDTQYF,NA,TRBJ2-3,TRBV15